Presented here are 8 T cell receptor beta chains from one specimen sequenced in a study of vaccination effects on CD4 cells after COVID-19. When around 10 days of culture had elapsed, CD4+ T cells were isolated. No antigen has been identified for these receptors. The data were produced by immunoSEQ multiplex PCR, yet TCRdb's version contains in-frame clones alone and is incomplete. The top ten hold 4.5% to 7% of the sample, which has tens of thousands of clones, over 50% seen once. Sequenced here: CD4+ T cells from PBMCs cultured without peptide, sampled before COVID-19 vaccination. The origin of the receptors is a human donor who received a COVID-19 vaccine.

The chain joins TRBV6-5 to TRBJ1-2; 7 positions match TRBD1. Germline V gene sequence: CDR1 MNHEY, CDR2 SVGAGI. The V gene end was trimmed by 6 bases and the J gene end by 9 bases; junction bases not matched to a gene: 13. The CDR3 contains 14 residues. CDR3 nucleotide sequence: TGTGCCAGCAGCTTGAGGCGGGGACAGAGACGCTACACCTTC. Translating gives CASSLRRGQRRYTF.

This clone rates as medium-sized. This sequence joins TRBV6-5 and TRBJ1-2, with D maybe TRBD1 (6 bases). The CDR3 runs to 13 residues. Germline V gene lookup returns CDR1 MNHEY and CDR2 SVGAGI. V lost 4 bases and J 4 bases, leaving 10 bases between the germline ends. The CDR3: CASSLDSSYGYTF. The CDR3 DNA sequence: TGTGCCAGCAGTTTGGACAGCTCCTATGGCTACACCTTC.

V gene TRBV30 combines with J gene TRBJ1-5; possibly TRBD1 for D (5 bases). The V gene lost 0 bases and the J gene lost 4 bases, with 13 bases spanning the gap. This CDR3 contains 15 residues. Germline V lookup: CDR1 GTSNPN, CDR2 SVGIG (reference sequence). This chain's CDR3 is CAWSVFGGGNQPQHF. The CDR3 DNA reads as TGTGCCTGGAGTGTATTTGGGGGAGGTAATCAGCCCCAGCATTTT.

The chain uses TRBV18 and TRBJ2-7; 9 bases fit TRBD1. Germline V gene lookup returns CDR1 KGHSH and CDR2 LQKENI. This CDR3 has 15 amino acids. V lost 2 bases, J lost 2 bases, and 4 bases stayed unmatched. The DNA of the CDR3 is TGTGCCAGCTCACCATCCGGGACAGGGACCTACGAGCAGTACTTC. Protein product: CASSPSGTGTYEQYF.

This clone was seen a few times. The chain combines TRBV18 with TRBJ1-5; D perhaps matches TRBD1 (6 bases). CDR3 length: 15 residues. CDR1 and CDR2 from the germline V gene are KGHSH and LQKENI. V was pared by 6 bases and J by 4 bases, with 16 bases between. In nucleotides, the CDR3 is TGTGCCAGCTCCCTTGTAGGACAGACTAATCAGCCCCAGCATTTT. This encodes CASSLVGQTNQPQHF.

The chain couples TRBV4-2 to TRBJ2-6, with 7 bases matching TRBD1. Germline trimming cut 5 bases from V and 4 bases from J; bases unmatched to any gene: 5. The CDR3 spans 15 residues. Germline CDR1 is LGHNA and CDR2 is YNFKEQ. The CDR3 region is CASSSQGSGANVLTF. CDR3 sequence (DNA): TGTGCCAGCAGCTCACAGGGGTCAGGGGCCAACGTCCTGACTTTC.

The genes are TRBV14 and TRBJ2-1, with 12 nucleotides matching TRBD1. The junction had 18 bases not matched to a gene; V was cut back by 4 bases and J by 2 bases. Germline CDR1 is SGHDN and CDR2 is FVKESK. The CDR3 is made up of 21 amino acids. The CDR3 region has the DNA TGTGCCAGCAGCCCCCTCACGGAGGGACAGGGGGCATCGAGAGCCTACAATGAGCAGTTCTTC. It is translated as CASSPLTEGQGASRAYNEQFF. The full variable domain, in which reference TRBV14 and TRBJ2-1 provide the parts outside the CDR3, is EAGVTQFPSHSVIEKGQTVTLRCDPISGHDNLYWYRRVMGKEIKFLLHFVKESKQDESGMPNNRFLAERTGGTYSTLKVQPAELEDSGVYFCASSPLTEGQGASRAYNEQFFGPGTRLTVL.

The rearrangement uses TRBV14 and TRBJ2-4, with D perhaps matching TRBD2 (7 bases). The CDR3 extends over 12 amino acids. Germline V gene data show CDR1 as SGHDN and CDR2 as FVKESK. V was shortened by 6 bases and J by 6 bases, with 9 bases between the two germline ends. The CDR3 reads CASSAGANIQYF. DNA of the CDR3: TGTGCCAGCAGTGCGGGGGCAAACATTCAGTACTTC.